This TCR beta chain was identified during a study of blood T cell repertoires in COVID-19. About the study: The origin of the acute and convalescent COVID-19 samples was the United States, Italy and Spain. T cells, B-cell-depleted T cells, or PBMCs supplied cDNA or gDNA.

Methods used by the authors: For nucleated cells, counts were estimated from reference gene primer amplification. Here immunoSEQ multiplex PCR was the method, and the copy in TCRdb shows in-frame clones only, minus some. Clone size and the V and J calls come from that table; the DNA yielded D and trimming. The sample gives tens of thousands of clones, roughly nine tenths of which show up once; 25% to 35% is in the top ten. V lost 1 base and J 9 bases, leaving 10 bases between the germline ends. The germline gives CDR1 SGHAT, CDR2 FQNNGV. The CDR3 is 13 residues long. The chain carries TRBV11-2 and TRBJ1-3; D is unresolved. The receptor was derived from a man at least 80 years old with acute or convalescent COVID-19. The sequenced material came from peripheral blood. The chain's CDR3 is CASSLAGSSTIYF. In DNA, the CDR3 is TGTGCCAGCAGCTTAGCCGGGAGTAGCACCATATATTTT.